This TCR beta chain stems from a study of T cells after yellow fever vaccination. TCRdb reanalysed the 5' RACE reads using MiXCR and keeps one entry per CDR3 protein. The sample includes about 150,000 distinct CDR3 sequences, roughly 6.2% of them seen just once. This TCR was recovered from a man younger than 30 who received the YFV17D yellow fever vaccine. Here the sequenced sample was CD4+ T cells sorted from PBMCs, taken on the day of the first yellow fever vaccination.

The CDR3 sequence: CASSFGRQGSHYGYTF. DNA of the CDR3: TGTGCCAGCAGTTTTGGAAGACAGGGGAGCCATTATGGCTACACCTTC. This sequence joins TRBV27 and TRBJ1-2; 8 bases match TRBD1. Trimming cost V 3 bases and J 5 bases; bases outside gene matches: 11. This CDR3 contains 16 residues. The V gene's germline CDR1 is MNHEY and CDR2 SMNVEV (reference sequence).